The 8 T cell receptor beta chains given below trace back to one sample, sequenced in a study of cytomegalovirus exposure and HLA in healthy donors. PCR used 60 Vbeta primers and 13 Jbeta primers. The protocol was immunoSEQ multiplex PCR, while the TCRdb copy is restricted to in-frame clones and leaves out a portion. This table has almost 95,000 clones, roughly 71% appearing once. Specimen: PBMCs. These TCRs come from a man in his fifties in good health and CMV-seronegative.

This clone was observed a few times. CDR3 DNA: TGTGCCAGCAGCGCGGGGACCCCCCCTGAAGCTTTCTTT. Translated, it gives CASSAGTPPEAFF. The chain carries TRBV7-8 and TRBJ1-1; maybe TRBD1 (5 bases). Deletions cut 5 bases from V and 6 bases from J, with 13 bases between. The germline gives CDR1 SGHVS, CDR2 FQNEAQ. This CDR3 spans 13 amino acids.

The chain is built from TRBV2 and TRBJ1-2; possible D gene TRBD1, 6 bases. The CDR3 totals 12 residues. The germline V gene has CDR1 SNHLY and CDR2 FYNNEI. Trimming removed 2 bases from V and 8 bases from J, with 9 bases in between. In DNA, the CDR3 is TGTGCCAGCAGTGAAAGGGGGATCGGCTACACCTTC. It encodes CASSERGIGYTF.

The rearrangement uses TRBV4-1 and TRBJ1-2, with a weak D call TRBD1 (5 bases). This CDR3 has 15 residues. The V end was cut by 5 bases, the J end by 3 bases, with 16 bases between. CDR1 is MGHRA, CDR2 YSYEKL, per germline. The CDR3 loop reads CASSKTRGSHYGYTF. CDR3 in DNA: TGCGCCAGCAGCAAAACTCGGGGGAGTCACTATGGCTACACCTTC.

The CDR3 here is CASREQTANYGYTF. The CDR3 nucleotides are TGTGCCAGCAGAGAACAAACTGCTAACTATGGCTACACCTTC. The J gene is TRBJ1-2, the V gene TRBV2; D gene ambiguous. The V gene lost 6 bases and the J gene lost 0 bases, with 11 bases spanning the gap. CDR3 length equals 14 residues. The germline gives CDR1 SNHLY, CDR2 FYNNEI.

The genes are TRBV7-2 and TRBJ1-3, with D hard to call. This CDR3 spans 13 amino acids. Germline values: CDR1 SGHTA, CDR2 FQGNSA. Trimming shortened V by 2 bases and J by 4 bases, and 6 bases separated the two germline ends. CDR3 nucleotides: TGTGCCAGCAGCTTATTCCAAGGAAACACCATATATTTT. This sequence encodes CASSLFQGNTIYF. The entire variable domain, with the rest obtained from reference TRBV7-2 and TRBJ1-3, is as follows: GAGVSQSPSNKVTEKGKDVELRCDPISGHTALYWYRQSLGQGLEFLIYFQGNSAPDKSGLPSDRFSAERTGGSVSTLTIQRTQQEDSAVYLCASSLFQGNTIYFGEGSWLTVV.

The chain recombines TRBV4-2 with TRBJ2-5; 10 nucleotides match TRBD1. This CDR3 is 16 amino acids long. The germline gives CDR1 LGHNA, CDR2 YNFKEQ. V dropped 4 bases and J dropped 5; count of bases not matched to a gene: 10. The CDR3 DNA follows: TGTGCCAGCAGCCTGCCGGGACAGGGGAATATGGAGACCCAGTACTTC. Amino acids: CASSLPGQGNMETQYF.

J is TRBJ2-3 and V is TRBV7-2, with 8 bases lining up with TRBD2. The V and J ends lost 8 bases and 4 bases, in that order; junction bases with no gene match: 14. The CDR3 length is 16 residues. Germline V gives CDR1 SGHTA, CDR2 FQGNSA. The CDR3, as DNA: TGTGCCAGCCGCCGTTTCCGCGGGGGGTCCGCAGATACGCAGTATTTT. This translates into CASRRFRGGSADTQYF. The variable domain in full, with the rest retrieved from reference TRBV7-2 and TRBJ2-3, is GAGVSQSPSNKVTEKGKDVELRCDPISGHTALYWYRQSLGQGLEFLIYFQGNSAPDKSGLPSDRFSAERTGGSVSTLTIQRTQQEDSAVYLCASRRFRGGSADTQYFGPGTRLTVL.

The chain combines TRBV5-1 with TRBJ2-1; 9 nucleotides match TRBD1. This CDR3 is built from 16 residues. J was trimmed by 2 bases and V by 6 bases; bases with no gene match: 9. CDR1 is SGHRS and CDR2 is YFSETQ in the germline V gene. For the CDR3, the DNA is TGCGCCAGCAAAAGACAGGGGGATGGGGCCTACAATGAGCAGTTCTTC. This sequence encodes CASKRQGDGAYNEQFF.